What follows describes a single T cell receptor beta chain. These data are taken from a study of blood T cell repertoires in COVID-19. Study overall: Spain, Italy and the United States supplied samples that represented acute and convalescent COVID-19. T cells, B-cell-depleted T cells, or PBMCs supplied cDNA or gDNA.

Per the original data handling: Amplification with reference gene primers provided the estimates of nucleated cell counts. Only in-frame clones appear in the TCRdb table, and some are missing; sequencing was by immunoSEQ multiplex PCR. V and J calls and clone size are copied from that table; D and trimming were computed from the DNA. The sample has over 90,000 clones; approximately 91% are singletons. This CDR3 spans 18 amino acids. V gave up 1 base and J gave up 0 bases, with 16 bases separating them. In germline, CDR1 is SGDLS, CDR2 YYNGEE. Sequencing input: peripheral blood. The rearrangement links TRBV9 to TRBJ2-2; tentatively, D is TRBD2 (6 bases). The source of this sequence is a woman between 70 and 85 years old with acute or convalescent COVID-19. The CDR3, as DNA: TGTGCCAGCAGCGTATCATTTCAGGGAGGCCCGAACACCGGGGAGCTGTTTTTT. As protein: CASSVSFQGGPNTGELFF.